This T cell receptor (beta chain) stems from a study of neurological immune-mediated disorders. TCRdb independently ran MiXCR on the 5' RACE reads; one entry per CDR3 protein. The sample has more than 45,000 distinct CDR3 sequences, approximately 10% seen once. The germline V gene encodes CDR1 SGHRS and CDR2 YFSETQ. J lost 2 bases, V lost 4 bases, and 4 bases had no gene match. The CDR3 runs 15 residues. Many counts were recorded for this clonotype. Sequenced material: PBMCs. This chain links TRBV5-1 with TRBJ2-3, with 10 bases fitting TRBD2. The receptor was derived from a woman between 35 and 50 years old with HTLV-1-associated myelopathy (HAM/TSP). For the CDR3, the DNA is TGCGCCAGCAGCGAAGGACTAGCGGACACAGATACGCAGTATTTT. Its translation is CASSEGLADTDTQYF.